A selection of T cell receptor beta chains follows, all from one sample in a study of beta chain features in type 1 diabetes. Assay: immunoSEQ multiplex PCR; the TCRdb copy retains only in-frame clones and omits some. The sample includes 300,000 to 450,000 clones, around 10% of them seen just once. Sequencing used central memory CD4+ T cells from blood. These receptors were taken from a man aged 30 to 45 with type 1 diabetes. The CDR3 runs from the conserved cysteine through the conserved F or W. A D gene is named only where the DNA matches it firmly. A clone size is listed for some rows: how often the clone was seen (once, few, many), or a class if it is expanded.

TRBV6-5	14	.	few	TRBJ2-7	CASSVLGGAQQQYF	TGTGCCAGCAGTGTCCTCGGGGGCGCCCAGCAGCAGTACTTC
TRBV29-1	15	.	.	TRBJ1-5	CSVGPGDESNQPQHF	TGCAGCGTTGGGCCGGGGGATGAGAGCAATCAGCCCCAGCATTTT
TRBV30	12	.	few	TRBJ2-7	CAWAFQSYEQYF	TGTGCCTGGGCATTTCAGAGTTACGAGCAGTACTTC
TRBV30	15	.	few	TRBJ1-4	CAWSDRAQANEKLFF	TGTGCCTGGAGTGACAGGGCTCAGGCTAATGAAAAACTGTTTTTT
TRBV19	12	.	few	TRBJ1-1	CASSTRAGEAFF	TGTGCCAGTAGTACCCGAGCGGGTGAAGCTTTCTTT
TRBV7-9	14	TRBD1	few	TRBJ2-5	CASSLGTGGETQYF	TGTGCCAGCAGCTTAGGGACAGGGGGCGAGACCCAGTACTTC
TRBV7-2	16	.	many	TRBJ2-7	CASSISGTQSSYEQYF	TGTGCCAGCAGCATTTCCGGGACGCAGAGCTCCTACGAGCAGTACTTC
TRBV7-2	15	.	.	TRBJ2-3	CASSFRGGYEDTQYF	TGTGCCAGCAGCTTTCGTGGCGGGTATGAAGATACGCAGTATTTT
TRBV27	12	.	.	TRBJ2-5	CASRRQQETQYF	TGTGCCAGCAGAAGGCAGCAAGAGACCCAGTACTTC
TRBV27	13	.	few	TRBJ2-3	CASSFRIRDTQYF	TGTGCCAGCAGTTTTCGGATCAGAGATACGCAGTATTTT
TRBV19	15	TRBD2	.	TRBJ2-2	CASRLAGGMSGELFF	TGTGCCAGTCGACTAGCGGGAGGGATGTCCGGGGAGCTGTTTTTT
TRBV6-1	15	TRBD2	few	TRBJ2-3	CAISDPVAGADTQYF	TGTGCCATCAGTGACCCCGTAGCGGGAGCAGATACGCAGTATTTT
TRBV5-4	15	.	few	TRBJ2-3	CASSLVQGGPDTQYF	TGTGCCAGCAGCTTGGTACAGGGAGGCCCAGATACGCAGTATTTT
TRBV11-2	14	.	few	TRBJ1-4	CASSPGHGNEKLFF	TGTGCCAGCAGCCCGGGACACGGCAATGAAAAACTGTTTTTT
TRBV7-9	15	.	.	TRBJ2-1	CASQTSNRQYNEQFF	TGTGCCAGCCAAACCAGCAACCGGCAATACAATGAGCAGTTCTTC
TRBV7-3	13	.	.	TRBJ1-1	CASRSGQNTEAFF	TGTGCCAGCAGGTCGGGACAGAACACTGAAGCTTTCTTT
TRBV11-3	14	TRBD2	.	TRBJ2-1	CASSLIAGGNEQFF	TGTGCCAGCAGCTTAATAGCGGGAGGGAATGAGCAGTTCTTC
TRBV2	14	.	few	TRBJ2-5	CASRRGLSQETQYF	TGTGCCAGCAGGAGGGGCCTGAGCCAAGAGACCCAGTACTTC
TRBV27	11	.	.	TRBJ2-1	CASSFFNEQFF	TGTGCCAGCAGTTTTTTCAATGAGCAGTTCTTC
TRBV7-6	14	TRBD1	.	TRBJ1-2	CASSLSRQGEGYTF	TGTGCCAGCAGCTTATCACGACAGGGGGAAGGCTACACCTTC
TRBV6-5	8	.	.	TRBJ1-5	CASRTQHF	TGTGCCAGCAGAACCCAGCATTTT
TRBV27	14	.	.	TRBJ1-2	CASRERGEVYGYTF	TGTGCCAGCAGGGAAAGGGGCGAGGTCTATGGCTACACCTTC
TRBV7-9	16	.	.	TRBJ1-5	CASSSYGVGNNQPQHF	TGTGCCAGCAGCTCCTATGGGGTAGGTAACAATCAGCCCCAGCATTTT
TRBV6-4	10	TRBD1	few	TRBJ1-1	CASWDSEAFF	TGTGCCAGCTGGGACAGTGAAGCTTTCTTT
TRBV9	14	.	few	TRBJ1-2	CASSVAQDKYGYTF	TGTGCCAGCAGCGTAGCTCAGGACAAGTATGGCTACACCTTC
TRBV10-3	15	TRBD2	many	TRBJ2-5	CAISALAGVWETQYF	TGTGCCATCAGTGCGTTAGCGGGAGTGTGGGAGACCCAGTACTTC
TRBV29-1	13	.	many	TRBJ1-2	CSVGGGTGYGYTF	TGCAGCGTTGGAGGGGGGACGGGCTATGGCTACACCTTC
TRBV10-1	13	.	many	TRBJ2-7	CASSEVGGYEQYF	TGCGCCAGCAGTGAGGTCGGAGGATACGAGCAGTACTTC
TRBV11-2	14	TRBD1	few	TRBJ1-1	CASRWTGVNTEAFF	TGTGCCAGCAGGTGGACAGGGGTGAACACTGAAGCTTTCTTT
TRBV7-2	15	.	few	TRBJ2-4	CASSFQPGTKNIQYF	TGTGCCAGCAGCTTCCAACCAGGGACCAAAAACATTCAGTACTTC
TRBV19	14	.	many	TRBJ1-5	CASTPLQGNQPQHF	TGTGCCAGTACCCCTCTACAGGGAAATCAGCCCCAGCATTTT
TRBV7-3	17	TRBD1	.	TRBJ2-2	CASSLRDRAGPTGELFF	TGTGCCAGCAGCTTACGGGACAGGGCTGGACCCACCGGGGAGCTGTTTTTT
TRBV4-2	17	TRBD2	few	TRBJ2-1	CASSQIGTSRSYNEQFF	TGTGCCAGCAGCCAGATCGGGACTAGCAGATCCTACAATGAGCAGTTCTTC
TRBV19	13	.	.	TRBJ2-5	CASSGGNAQTQYF	TGTGCCAGTAGTGGGGGAAACGCCCAGACCCAGTACTTC
TRBV5-4	16	.	few	TRBJ1-4	CASSLEQGGTNEKLFF	TGTGCCAGCAGCTTGGAGCAGGGTGGGACTAATGAAAAACTGTTTTTT
TRBV6-6	16	TRBD2	few	TRBJ2-1	CASSRTSGSNYNEQFF	TGTGCCAGCAGTCGGACTAGCGGGAGTAACTACAATGAGCAGTTCTTC
TRBV28	14	TRBD1	few	TRBJ1-1	CASSLVRTGTEAFF	TGTGCCAGCAGTTTAGTGCGGACAGGGACTGAAGCTTTCTTT
TRBV7-3	13	.	few	TRBJ2-7	CASSYDESYEQYF	TGTGCCAGCAGCTACGACGAGTCCTACGAGCAGTACTTC
TRBV10-3	15	TRBD1	.	TRBJ2-5	CAIRGGTGVEETQYF	TGTGCCATCAGAGGTGGGACAGGGGTCGAGGAGACCCAGTACTTC
TRBV18	15	.	many	TRBJ2-2	CASSPRTANTGELFF	TGTGCCAGCTCACCTAGGACGGCGAACACCGGGGAGCTGTTTTTT
TRBV6-5	15	.	.	TRBJ2-5	CASSYSRGRGETQYF	TGTGCCAGCAGTTACAGTCGGGGCCGCGGAGAGACCCAGTACTTC
TRBV7-6	16	TRBD1	few	TRBJ2-2	CASSLVGDRGPGELFF	TGTGCCAGCAGCTTAGTTGGGGACAGGGGGCCCGGGGAGCTGTTTTTT
TRBV28	14	TRBD1	.	TRBJ1-2	CASSLLDRVDGYTF	TGTGCCAGCAGTTTGTTGGACAGGGTTGATGGCTACACCTTC
TRBV5-1	12	.	many	TRBJ2-7	CASSLGDYEQYF	TGCGCCAGCAGCTTGGGGGACTACGAGCAGTACTTC
TRBV7-9	17	TRBD1	.	TRBJ2-7	CASSSGGRFLLSYEQYF	TGTGCCAGCAGCTCAGGGGGCAGGTTTCTCCTCTCCTACGAGCAGTACTTC
TRBV18	13	.	.	TRBJ2-5	CASSPEEQETQYF	TGTGCCAGCTCACCGGAGGAACAAGAGACCCAGTACTTC
TRBV7-3	15	.	few	TRBJ2-7	CASSLGEEPSYEQYF	TGTGCCAGCAGCTTAGGGGAGGAACCATCTTACGAGCAGTACTTC
TRBV7-2	12	.	.	TRBJ2-1	CASRGRNNEQFF	TGTGCCAGCAGGGGGCGTAACAATGAGCAGTTCTTC
TRBV5-4	13	TRBD2	few	TRBJ2-7	CASSRSGSDEQYF	TGTGCCAGCAGTCGCAGCGGGAGTGACGAGCAGTACTTC
TRBV6-6	12	.	few	TRBJ1-1	CASWTVNTEAFF	TGTGCCAGTTGGACGGTGAACACTGAAGCTTTCTTT
TRBV19	15	TRBD1	few	TRBJ1-1	CASSRGQGRDTEAFF	TGTGCCAGTAGTAGAGGACAGGGGAGGGACACTGAAGCTTTCTTT
TRBV28	15	.	few	TRBJ1-5	CASSLTQGSWQPQHF	TGTGCCAGCAGTTTAACGCAAGGTAGTTGGCAGCCCCAGCATTTT
TRBV5-1	16	TRBD2	few	TRBJ2-5	CASSPGTSQGQETQYF	TGCGCCAGCAGCCCGGGGACTAGCCAGGGTCAAGAGACCCAGTACTTC
TRBV4-3	18	TRBD2	few	TRBJ2-5	CASSTRLAGEVREKTQYF	TGCGCCAGCAGCACACGACTAGCGGGAGAGGTGAGAGAAAAGACCCAGTACTTC
TRBV10-3	13	.	many	TRBJ2-7	CANRGAQSGEQYF	TGTGCCAACCGCGGAGCCCAGTCTGGCGAGCAGTACTTC
TRBV5-6	16	TRBD1	many	TRBJ1-5	CASSKVTGPSNQPQHF	TGTGCCAGCAGCAAGGTGACAGGGCCTAGCAATCAGCCCCAGCATTTT
TRBV5-6	12	.	.	TRBJ2-7	CASSSRFGEQYF	TGTGCCAGCAGCTCAAGGTTTGGGGAGCAGTACTTC
TRBV7-2	15	.	once	TRBJ2-7	CASSPPEGYTHEQYF	TGTGCCAGCAGCCCCCCTGAGGGGTATACTCACGAGCAGTACTTC
TRBV7-6	16	TRBD2	few	TRBJ2-2	CASSPIGTSGTGELFF	TGTGCCAGCAGCCCAATCGGGACTAGCGGGACCGGGGAGCTGTTTTTT
TRBV7-7	14	.	.	TRBJ2-7	CASSLAGTSYEQYF	TGTGCCAGCAGCTTAGCAGGAACCTCCTACGAGCAGTACTTC